The rows below give T cell receptor beta chains drawn from one sample of a study of molecular identifiers for immune sequencing clone quantification. TCRdb called the PCR reads again in MiXCR, with one record for every CDR3 protein. The sample lists over 70,000 distinct CDR3 sequences, around a quarter occurring once. Sequencing was done on a sample of naive CD8+ T cells from blood, with Jurkat cell RNA spiked in. These receptors all come from a human donor in good health. Some libraries in this study had Jurkat cell RNA spiked in. CDR3s include the opening cysteine and the closing phenylalanine or tryptophan. The D gene is left open where the match is weak. Not every row has a clone size; where given, it reads once, few, many or a size class.

J,V,D,size,DNA,CDR3
TRBJ2-2,TRBV29-1,TRBD1,many,TGCAGCGTTGTAGGGACAGGGACGAACACCGGGGAGCTGTTTTTT,CSVVGTGTNTGELFF
TRBJ2-3,TRBV13,NA,NA,TGTGCCGGCGGCTTAATGGTGGAGGCGGGGTCCCGGCGTGCGCGGTATTTT,CAGGLMVEAGSRRARYF
TRBJ1-1,TRBV28,TRBD1,few,TGTGCCACCGGGACAGGGAACACTGAAGCTTTCTTT,CATGTGNTEAFF
TRBJ2-2,TRBV28,TRBD2,few,TGTGCCAGCAGTGAACGACTAGCGGGAGGGCCTTTCTCCGGGGAGCTGTTTTTT,CASSERLAGGPFSGELFF
TRBJ2-3,TRBV29-1,TRBD1,many,TGCAGCGTCGAAACGCCGACAGGGGGTCTGGCGGATACGCAGTATTTT,CSVETPTGGLADTQYF
TRBJ2-3,TRBV7-9,NA,many,TGTGCCAGCAGCTTACGCCGAATGAGCACAGATACGCAGTATTTT,CASSLRRMSTDTQYF
TRBJ2-1,TRBV29-1,TRBD2,NA,TGCAGCGTGGTGGGGACTAGCGGGGGGTCACTCAATGAGCAGTTCTTC,CSVVGTSGGSLNEQFF
TRBJ1-1,TRBV7-9,NA,many,TGTGCCAGCAGCCTTCCCCTGGGGACTGAAGCTTTCTTT,CASSLPLGTEAFF
TRBJ1-4,TRBV27,NA,many,TGTGCCAGCAGTGCCACAGACGGAACTAATGAAAAACTGTTTTTT,CASSATDGTNEKLFF
TRBJ2-7,TRBV28,NA,NA,TGTGCCAGCAGTTTACGAGGGATCACCTACGAGCTGTACTTC,CASSLRGITYELYF
TRBJ1-1,TRBV19,NA,few,TGTGCCAGTAAAGGGGGGATGAACACTGAAGCTTTCTTT,CASKGGMNTEAFF
TRBJ1-1,TRBV7-9,NA,many,TGTGCCAGCAGCTCAGGCGCTGGAGCTTTCTTT,CASSSGAGAFF
TRBJ1-2,TRBV12-3/TRBV12-4,NA,NA,TGTGCCAGCAGTTTGTGGGACCACTATGGCTACACCTTC,CASSLWDHYGYTF
TRBJ1-1,TRBV7-9,NA,few,TGTGCCAGCAGGGACACAGCAGGCACTGAAGCTTTCTTT,CASRDTAGTEAFF
TRBJ2-3,TRBV6-6,NA,few,TGTGTCAGCAGCCGGGACCCAGGCACAGATACGCAGTATTTT,CVSSRDPGTDTQYF
TRBJ1-5,TRBV6-2/TRBV6-3,NA,few,TGTGCCAGCCGCCGCGGGGCCGCTCTTTGGCCCCAGCATTTT,CASRRGAALWPQHF
TRBJ2-7,TRBV28,TRBD2,NA,TGTGCCAGCAGTTTACCCCTTAGCGGGTCTCAGTACGAGCAGTACTTC,CASSLPLSGSQYEQYF
TRBJ2-7,TRBV4-3,NA,few,TGCGCCAGCAGCCAAGGTCGGGGGCCCTCCTACGAGCAGTACTTC,CASSQGRGPSYEQYF
TRBJ2-7,TRBV18,NA,few,TGTGCCAGCTCACCCAGGGACTTGGACTACTACGAGCAGTACTTC,CASSPRDLDYYEQYF
TRBJ1-2,TRBV9,NA,many,TGTGCCAGCAGCCCCGAACAGGGCTATGGCTACACCTTC,CASSPEQGYGYTF
TRBJ2-3,TRBV7-9,NA,many,TGTGCCAGCAGCTCTACACCGATGGGGACCAGCACAGATACGCAGTATTTT,CASSSTPMGTSTDTQYF
TRBJ2-3,TRBV14,NA,many,TGTGCCAGCAACCGGGGGAGTACAGATACGCAGTATTTT,CASNRGSTDTQYF
TRBJ2-2,TRBV19,NA,few,TGTGCCAGTAGTATAGATGCGGGGGACAGTAACACCGGGGAGCTGTTTTTT,CASSIDAGDSNTGELFF
TRBJ2-5,TRBV7-2,NA,NA,TGTGCCAGCAGCCCCCACGAGGGAGGGGGGAGACACGATTTTTTC,CASSPHEGGGRHDFF
TRBJ2-2,TRBV11-2,NA,many,TGTGCCAGCAGCTTAGATCAAGGCACCGGGGAGCTGTTTTTT,CASSLDQGTGELFF
TRBJ2-5,TRBV3-1,NA,many,TGTGCCAGCAGCCCGTCCGACGGGAACCAAGAGACCCAGTACTTC,CASSPSDGNQETQYF
TRBJ2-4,TRBV20-1,NA,few,TGCAGTGCTAGAGGGGGGCGGAAAAGCATTCAGTACTTC,CSARGGRKSIQYF
TRBJ2-5,TRBV4-2,NA,few,TGTGCCAGCAACCAAGGAGAGACCCAGTACTTC,CASNQGETQYF
TRBJ2-7,TRBV4-3,NA,few,TGCGCCAGCAGCCAACAGCGGACCTCCTACGAGCAGTACTTC,CASSQQRTSYEQYF
TRBJ1-1,TRBV30,NA,NA,TGTGCCTGGCCCCCTCTAGGGGGGGGGTACACTGAAGCTTTCTTT,CAWPPLGGGYTEAFF
TRBJ2-2,TRBV7-9,TRBD1,once,TGTGCCAGCAGCCCCCGGTTTGGGGCAGGGGGCGGGAACGCGAACACCGGGGAGCTGTTTTTT,CASSPRFGAGGGNANTGELFF
TRBJ1-5,TRBV20-1,NA,many,TGCAGTGCTAGAGATCCGGGACCGAATCAGCCCCAGCATTTT,CSARDPGPNQPQHF
TRBJ2-6,TRBV5-1,TRBD1,many,TGCGCCAGCAGCTTGTCGCCCGGACAGGGGTCGACTGGGGCCAACGTCCTGACTTTC,CASSLSPGQGSTGANVLTF
TRBJ1-2,TRBV18,NA,NA,TGTGCCAGCTCACCCATGATGGAGCTACGGAACTATGGCTACACCTTC,CASSPMMELRNYGYTF
TRBJ2-7,TRBV29-1,TRBD1,NA,TGCAGCGTTGGGGGAGACAGGGACACCGAGCAGTACTTC,CSVGGDRDTEQYF
TRBJ2-7,TRBV6-5,TRBD1,many,TGTGCCAGCAGTACCCGGGACAGGGTTATTGGGGAGCAGTACTTC,CASSTRDRVIGEQYF
TRBJ2-1,TRBV7-2,NA,many,TGTGCCAGCAGCTTAGATGGGAGCTCCTACAATGAGCAGTTCTTC,CASSLDGSSYNEQFF
TRBJ2-1,TRBV7-3,TRBD2,NA,TGTGCCAGCAGCTTATCGGTGGAGGGACTAGCGGACTACAATGAGCAGTTCTTC,CASSLSVEGLADYNEQFF
TRBJ2-2,TRBV7-9,NA,many,TGTGCCAGCAGCTTAGTGGGGCAGGAACCCACCGGGGAGCTGTTTTTT,CASSLVGQEPTGELFF
TRBJ2-7,TRBV20-1,TRBD1,NA,TGCAGTGCTAGATCGACAGGGGAGTTCGAGCAGTACTTC,CSARSTGEFEQYF
TRBJ2-5,TRBV29-1,NA,many,TGCAGCGTTGATGGAGGCAGGGGAACTACCCAAGAGACCCAGTACTTC,CSVDGGRGTTQETQYF
TRBJ2-7,TRBV6-2/TRBV6-3,TRBD2,many,TGTGCCAGCAGTTACTCGACTAGCGGGGCCCAACCTGTCTCCTACGAGCAGTACTTC,CASSYSTSGAQPVSYEQYF
TRBJ2-5,TRBV7-9,TRBD1,few,TGTGCCAGCAGCTTACAGGACAGGGTCCGACAAGAGACCCAGTACTTC,CASSLQDRVRQETQYF
TRBJ2-5,TRBV28,TRBD1,NA,TGTGCCAGCAGTTTAGGGGACGGGACAGGGTCGGAGACCCAGTACTTC,CASSLGDGTGSETQYF
TRBJ2-7,TRBV5-6,NA,many,TGTGCCAGCAGCTTGGCCGGGACGGCCATTGAAGGGCGCTACGAGCAGTACTTC,CASSLAGTAIEGRYEQYF
TRBJ2-6,TRBV7-9,NA,NA,TGTGCCAGCAGCTTACCCCGGGACCCGGCCAACGTCCTGACTTTC,CASSLPRDPANVLTF
TRBJ2-3,TRBV24-1,NA,many,TGTGCCACCAGTGATTTAGCCAGGGAGGGCACAGATACGCAGTATTTT,CATSDLAREGTDTQYF
TRBJ1-5,TRBV25-1,NA,NA,TGTGCCAGCAGTGAATTTAGCCCCGGGACCTTTCCCCATCAGCCCCAGCATTTT,CASSEFSPGTFPHQPQHF
TRBJ2-2,TRBV7-9,NA,NA,TGTGCCAGCAGCCAACCCGACGGAGGGGTCACCGGGGAGCTGTTTTTT,CASSQPDGGVTGELFF
TRBJ2-1,TRBV6-5,TRBD1,NA,TGTGCCAGCAGTCCGGGACAGGGGGTGGTCTATGAGCAGTTCTTC,CASSPGQGVVYEQFF
TRBJ2-1,TRBV29-1,NA,many,TGCAGCGTTGAAGGATCGACCGGGCAGTTCTTC,CSVEGSTGQFF
TRBJ2-7,TRBV4-3,NA,many,TGCGCCAGCAGCCAAGACCCGGCTAGTTACTACGAGCAGTACTTC,CASSQDPASYYEQYF
TRBJ2-3,TRBV12-3/TRBV12-4,NA,few,TGTGCCAGCAGTTTATTACAGGGTAATCAGCCCCAGTATTTT,CASSLLQGNQPQYF
TRBJ2-7,TRBV20-1,TRBD2,NA,TGCAGTGCTAGAACCCTACTAGCGGGGCGGTACTACGAGCAGTACTTC,CSARTLLAGRYYEQYF
TRBJ2-3,TRBV20-1,TRBD2,many,TGCAGTGCAACGGGACTAGCGGATTCGAGCCATACGCAGTATTTT,CSATGLADSSHTQYF
TRBJ2-7,TRBV27,NA,once,TGTGCCAGCAGACCGGGGCAAACCTACGAGCAGTGCTTC,CASRPGQTYEQCF
TRBJ2-2,TRBV6-6,NA,many,TGTGCCAGCAGTCAGGACACCGGGGAGCTGTTTTTT,CASSQDTGELFF
TRBJ2-7,TRBV4-3,TRBD2,NA,TGCGCCAGCAGCCACGCAAGGACTAGCGGGAGCTGGGACTTC,CASSHARTSGSWDF
TRBJ2-3,TRBV30,NA,many,TGTGCCTGGAGCGAACTAGACCTTAGCACAGATACGCAGTATTTT,CAWSELDLSTDTQYF
TRBJ1-1,TRBV10-2,NA,many,TGCGCCAGCAGCCGACTGATGGCCGAAGCTTTCTTT,CASSRLMAEAFF